The 16 T cell receptor beta chains given below trace back to one sample, sequenced in a study of Graves' ophthalmopathy and Graves' hyperthyroidism. Investigators amplified TCR beta CDR3 regions from RNA transcripts. The workflow started with a first-round RT-PCR run with HTBI primers and then moved on to a second-round multiplex PCR. One entry per CDR3 protein, called by TCRdb with MiXCR from the multiplex PCR reads. The data contain tens of thousands of distinct CDR3 sequences, less than 65% of them singletons. The sample comprised peripheral blood. These receptors all stem from an adult woman with Graves' ophthalmopathy.

This clonotype occurred many times. The rearrangement uses TRBV7-9 and TRBJ2-3, with no clear D. The V end lost 5 bases, the J end lost 3 bases, and 15 bases lay between the germline ends. Per germline, CDR1 SEHNR and CDR2 FQNEAQ (reference sequence). This CDR3 spans 15 amino acids. The CDR3 coding sequence is TGTGCCAGCAGCCGAGGACCGAGGAGAACAGATACGCAGTATTTT. This translates into CASSRGPRRTDTQYF.

V usage is TRBV24-1 and J usage is TRBJ1-1; unclear D gene. Germline V gene lookup returns CDR1 KGHDR and CDR2 SFDVKD. Trimming cost V 5 bases and J 3 bases, with 6 bases left between them. The CDR3 is made up of 12 amino acids. The CDR3: CATSGDYTEAFF. Written as DNA, the CDR3 is TGTGCCACCAGTGGTGACTACACTGAAGCTTTCTTT.

This clonotype has at least ten counts. The J gene is TRBJ2-2, the V gene TRBV6-4, with no clear D. This CDR3 has 15 amino acids. Trimming pared 0 bases from V and 6 bases from J, leaving 11 bases between. The germline V gene encodes CDR1 MRHNA and CDR2 SNTAGT. The CDR3 DNA reads as TGTGCCAGCAGTGACTCGAACCAGATTTCCGGGGAGCTGTTTTTT. It translates to CASSDSNQISGELFF.

This clonotype was seen at least ten times. A much larger clone sits a single nucleotide away, making a read error possible. The V and J genes are TRBV20-1 and TRBJ1-2; D uncertain. There are 10 residues in the CDR3. Germline CDR1 and CDR2: DFQATT and SNEGSKA (reference sequence). For the CDR3, the DNA is TGCAGTGCTAGACGAGAGGGCTGCACCTTC. As protein: CSARREGCTF.

The V call is TRBV7-9, the J call TRBJ2-1; a possible D gene is TRBD2 (6 bases). The V and J ends lost 1 base and 7 bases respectively, with 14 bases between them. This CDR3 comprises 15 residues. Germline V lookup: CDR1 SEHNR, CDR2 FQNEAQ (reference sequence). CDR3: CASSLGAGTDNEQFF. The CDR3 nucleotides are TGTGCCAGCAGCTTAGGGGCGGGGACCGATAATGAGCAGTTCTTC.

Ten or more counts support this clonotype. V usage is TRBV3-2 and J usage is TRBJ1-4; no check of the table's D call, TRBD1, against the DNA was made. TRBV3-2 is recorded as a pseudogene. This CDR3 is 16 amino acids long. The CDR3 loop reads CASSQDHGAGGEKLFF. CDR3 nucleotide sequence: TGTGCCAGCAGCCAAGATCATGGGGCAGGGGGCGAAAAACTGTTTTTT.

The CDR3 protein is CSASPDRGIKGHTF. The CDR3 DNA reads TGCAGTGCTTCACCGGACAGGGGGATTAAGGGCCACACCTTC. The chain has TRBV20-1 and TRBJ1-2; 10 nucleotides match TRBD1. Trimming cost V 5 bases and J 12 bases; bases outside gene matches: 15. Germline-derived CDR1 and CDR2 are DFQATT and SNEGSKA (reference sequence). The CDR3 contains 14 residues.

The chain carries TRBV11-2 and TRBJ2-1, with TRBD1 matching 8 bases. The junction had 9 bases not matched to a gene; V was cut back by 1 base and J by 7 bases. In germline, CDR1 is SGHAT, CDR2 FQNNGV. The CDR3 covers 16 residues. CDR3 amino acids: CASSLAGGVFGNEQFF. As DNA, the CDR3 is TGTGCCAGCAGCTTAGCAGGGGGCGTCTTCGGGAATGAGCAGTTCTTC.

This clonotype was counted ten times or more. This sequence may be a read error, since a much larger clone differs from it by one base. The chain recombines TRBV5-5 with TRBJ2-7, with D unresolved. The V end was cut by 6 bases, the J end by 2 bases, with 15 bases between. Per germline, CDR1 SGHKS and CDR2 YYEKEE (reference sequence). The CDR3 runs to 14 residues. CDR3 sequence: CASKSLQRAYEQYF. The DNA of the CDR3 is TGTGCCAGCAAGAGTTTACAGCGCGCCTACGAGCAGTACTTC.

This chain's CDR3 is CASSLSTRSSPLHF. For the CDR3, the DNA is TGTGCCAGCAGCCTTTCGACACGGAGTTCACCCCTCCACTTT. The rearrangement joins TRBV10-3 to TRBJ1-6; no clear D. CDR1 ENHRY and CDR2 SYGVKD come from the germline V gene. Trimming took off 10 bases at V and 9 bases at J, with 19 bases between the two ends. This CDR3 spans 14 amino acids.

There are many counts of this clonotype. The chain employs TRBV27 and TRBJ1-6; D may be TRBD1 (5 bases). Germline assignment: CDR1 MNHEY and CDR2 SMNVEV (reference sequence). The V gene lost 7 bases and the J gene lost 6 bases, with 13 bases spanning the gap. The CDR3 spans 14 residues. This chain's CDR3 is CASKGQGRNSPLHF. The DNA for the CDR3 is TGTGCCAGCAAGGGGCAGGGTCGTAATTCACCCCTCCACTTT.

The chain employs TRBV6-2 or TRBV6-3 and TRBJ2-7, with 9 bases lining up with TRBD2. The CDR3 is 14 amino acids. Germline CDR1 and CDR2: MNHEY and SVGEGT. The ends lost 2 bases at V and 4 bases at J; junction bases unmatched: 3. CDR3: CASSYGLAGYEQYF. CDR3 coding DNA: TGTGCCAGCAGTTACGGGCTAGCGGGGTACGAGCAGTACTTC.

V is TRBV20-1 and J is TRBJ2-6; D uncertain. Germline V gives CDR1 DFQATT, CDR2 SNEGSKA (reference sequence). The ends were cut back, 1 base at V and 3 bases at J, with 4 bases in the middle. There are 13 residues in the CDR3. The CDR3 loop is CSARAYGANVLTF. For the CDR3, the DNA is TGCAGTGCTAGAGCCTATGGGGCCAACGTCCTGACTTTC.

This clonotype was found many times. The J gene is TRBJ2-3, the V gene TRBV6-4; TRBD1 aligns across 9 bases. V trimming: 4 bases; J trimming: 1 base; junction bases outside the gene matches: 0. The CDR3 runs to 14 residues. The germline V gene encodes CDR1 MRHNA and CDR2 SNTAGT. CDR3 in DNA: TGTGCCAGCAGTGGGACAGGGGGCACAGATACGCAGTATTTT. Protein sequence: CASSGTGGTDTQYF.

Ten or more counts support this clonotype. This chain uses TRBV12-3 or TRBV12-4 with TRBJ1-1; D perhaps matches TRBD1 (5 bases). This CDR3 has 14 residues. Trimming left V 6 bases short and J 10 bases short, with 21 bases between. CDR3 DNA sequence: TGTGCCAGCAGCTCCACCGGGACTCATCTAGGAGCTTTCTTT. As protein: CASSSTGTHLGAFF.

About this clonotype itself: This may arise from a read error, as a much more abundant clone is one base away. Likely a read error: the CDR3 ends without its conserved phenylalanine or tryptophan. The V gene is TRBV27, the J gene TRBJ1-2; possibly TRBD1 for D (6 bases). Germline-derived CDR1 and CDR2 are MNHEY and SMNVEV (reference sequence). This CDR3 comprises 15 residues. Trimming removed 3 bases from V and 5 bases from J, with 16 bases in between. Written as DNA, the CDR3 is TGTGCCAGCAGTTTTCATGCGCAAGGGGGTTATGGCTACACCCTC. Amino acid sequence: CASSFHAQGGYGYTL.